The T cell receptor beta chain described here comes from a study of T cells in Graves' hyperthyroidism and ophthalmopathy. TCR beta CDR3 region amplification was performed from RNA transcripts. Initially, a first-round RT-PCR of the TCR CDR3 employed the HTBI primer set. One entry per CDR3 protein results from TCRdb running MiXCR on the multiplex PCR reads. The table shows around 450,000 distinct CDR3 sequences, with 15% to 18% occurring only once. The CDR3 is 15 amino acids. Per the germline V gene, CDR1 is MNHNS and CDR2 is SASEGT. Trimming took 0 bases from V and 2 from J, leaving 11 bases between them. This clonotype was observed a few times.

This receptor was obtained from a woman aged 18 to 35 with Graves' hyperthyroidism. Material for sequencing was blood. The genes are TRBV6-1 and TRBJ2-7; no reliable D call. CDR3 in DNA: TGTGCCAGCAGTGAAGCCTGGCCGGGCCCCTACGAGCAGTACTTC. Translation: CASSEAWPGPYEQYF.